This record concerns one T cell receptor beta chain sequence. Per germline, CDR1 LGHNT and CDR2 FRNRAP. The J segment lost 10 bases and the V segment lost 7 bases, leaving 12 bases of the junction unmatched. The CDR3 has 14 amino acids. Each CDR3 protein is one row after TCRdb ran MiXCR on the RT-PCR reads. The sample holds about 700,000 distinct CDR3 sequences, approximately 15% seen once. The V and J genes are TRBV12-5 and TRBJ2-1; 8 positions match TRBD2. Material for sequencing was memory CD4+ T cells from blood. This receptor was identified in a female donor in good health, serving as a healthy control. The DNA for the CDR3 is TGTGCTAGTGCCTCGGGGGGGAACAATATAGAGCAGTTCTTC. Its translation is CASASGGNNIEQFF.